The T cell receptor (beta chain) described here comes from a study of response to subunit inactivated influenza vaccine. The CDR3 length is 14 residues. V shed 2 bases and J shed 5 bases, with 12 bases lying between them. Germline values: CDR1 SQVTM, CDR2 ANQGSEA. Whole-study findings and limits: Authors suggested few new T cells are recruited by each seasonal influenza vaccination.

TCRdb redid the calling of the RT-PCR reads with MiXCR, one entry per CDR3 protein. The sample comprises under 500,000 distinct CDR3 sequences, approximately 11% of which are singletons, and approximately 12% rests with the top ten. In its sample, this clonotype was seen many times. Its antigen is unidentified. The source of this sequence is a man over 45 who received an inactivated influenza vaccine. Specimen: PBMCs from blood, collected roughly 45 days after vaccination. The V gene is TRBV29-1, the J gene TRBJ2-2; tentatively, D is TRBD2 (6 bases). CDR3 sequence (DNA): TGCAGCGTTGAATATGGAGGGGTAACCGGGGAGCTGTTTTTT. This codes for CSVEYGGVTGELFF.